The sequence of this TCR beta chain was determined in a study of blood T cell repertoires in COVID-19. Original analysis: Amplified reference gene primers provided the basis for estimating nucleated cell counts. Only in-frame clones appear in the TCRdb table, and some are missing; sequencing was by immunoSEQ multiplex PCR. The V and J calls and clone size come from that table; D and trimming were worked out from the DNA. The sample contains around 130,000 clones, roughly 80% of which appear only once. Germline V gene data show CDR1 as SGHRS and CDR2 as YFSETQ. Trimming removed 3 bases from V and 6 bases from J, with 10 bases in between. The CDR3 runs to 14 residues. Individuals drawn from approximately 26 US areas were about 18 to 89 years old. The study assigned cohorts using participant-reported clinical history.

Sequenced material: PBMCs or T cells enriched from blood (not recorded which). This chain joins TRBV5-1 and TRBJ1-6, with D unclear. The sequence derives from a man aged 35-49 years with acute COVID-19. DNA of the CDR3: TGCGCCAGCAGCTCGGGAATCGGTAATTCACCCCTCCACTTT. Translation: CASSSGIGNSPLHF. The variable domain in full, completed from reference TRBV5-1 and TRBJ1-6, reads KAGVTQTPRYLIKTRGQQVTLSCSPISGHRSVSWYQQTPGQGLQFLFEYFSETQRNKGNFPGRFSGRQFSNSRSEMNVSTLELGDSALYLCASSSGIGNSPLHFGNGTRLTVT.